This entry concerns a single TCR beta chain. Its antigen is currently unknown. In germline, CDR1 is SGHTA, CDR2 FQGTGA. The CDR3 sequence is 15 residues long. V lost 1 base to trimming and J lost 2 bases, with 9 bases between them. This specimen comes from a study of vaccination effects on CD4 cells after COVID-19. Broader study findings: Infection-derived and vaccine-derived clones contracted markedly late after vaccination. Early post-infection timepoints were absent, and convalescent patients were few.

The protocol was immunoSEQ multiplex PCR, while the TCRdb copy is restricted to in-frame clones and leaves out a portion. This sample carries about 45,000 clones, roughly four fifths of them seen once, and the ten largest clones take about 32%. The ViraFEST assay expanded antigen-specific CD4+ T cells with viral peptide pools before sequencing. Following culture for approximately ten days, CD4+ T cells were isolated. The person's infection with SARS-CoV-2, confirmed by PCR, took place between March and December 2020. Half-medium replacement with IL-2 medium occurred on days 3 and 7. The starting material was CD4+ T cells from PBMCs cultured with a peptide pool, obtained before COVID-19 vaccination. The receptor's source is a human donor who had a prior SARS-CoV-2 infection. The V gene is TRBV7-3, the J gene TRBJ2-1, with D perhaps being TRBD1 or TRBD2 (5 bases each). CDR3 in amino acids: CASSLITGPYNEQFF. CDR3 bases: TGTGCCAGCAGCTTAATTACGGGGCCCTACAATGAGCAGTTCTTC. The complete variable domain, with remaining parts taken from reference TRBV7-3 and TRBJ2-1, reads GAGVSQTPSNKVTEKGKYVELRCDPISGHTALYWYRQSLGQGPEFLIYFQGTGAADDSGLPNDRFFAVRPEGSVSTLKIQRTERGDSAVYLCASSLITGPYNEQFFGPGTRLTVL.